The 28 T cell receptor beta chains in this list originate from one sample, sequenced in a study of T cell responses to AZD1222 COVID-19 vaccine. Produced via immunoSEQ multiplex PCR; TCRdb's table is partial and in-frame only. Of 84,000 or so clones listed, just over 90% are singletons. This specimen was peripheral blood, taken 28 days after the second AZD1222 dose. The receptors were sampled from an adult who received the AZD1222 COVID-19 vaccine.

V and J are TRBV5-1 and TRBJ1-2; 10 bases map to TRBD1. Unmatched junction bases numbered 6, after V lost 0 bases and J lost 4 bases. This CDR3 has 16 amino acids. Germline V gives CDR1 SGHRS, CDR2 YFSETQ. CDR3 DNA: TGCGCCAGCAGCTTGGCCAGGGGACAGGGGAGCTATGGCTACACCTTC. Amino acid sequence: CASSLARGQGSYGYTF.

This sequence joins TRBV12-3 or TRBV12-4 and TRBJ1-5; D is perhaps TRBD1 (5 bases). This CDR3 has 13 residues. Trimming removed 6 bases from V and 9 bases from J, with 15 bases in between. CDR3 DNA sequence: TGTGCCAGCAGAAGTGGGGGAAGATGGCCCCAGCATTTT. Its protein is CASRSGGRWPQHF.

The chain uses TRBV7-2 and TRBJ1-1, with 7 bases aligning to TRBD1. The CDR3 has 13 residues. Unmatched junction bases numbered 5, after V lost 5 bases and J lost 5 bases. CDR1 is SGHTA and CDR2 is FQGNSA in the germline V gene. As DNA, the CDR3 is TGTGCCAGCAGCCAGGGACAGAGGACTGAAGCTTTCTTT. Translation gives CASSQGQRTEAFF.

This chain uses TRBV7-8 with TRBJ2-7; D remains unclear. Germline CDR1 reads SGHVS; CDR2 reads FQNEAQ. V was shortened by 5 bases and J by 0 bases, with 11 bases between the two germline ends. This CDR3 contains 14 residues. CDR3 sequence (DNA): TGTGCCAGCAGCCCCCCTGATAGCTCCTACGAGCAGTACTTC. Encoded protein: CASSPPDSSYEQYF. Variable domain in full (rest from reference TRBV7-8 and TRBJ2-7): GAGVSQSPRYKVAKRGQDVALRCDPISGHVSLFWYQQALGQGPEFLTYFQNEAQLDKSGLPSDRFFAERPEGSVSTLKIQRTQQEDSAVYLCASSPPDSSYEQYFGPGTRLTVT.

Only one count was recorded for this clone. V usage is TRBV6-1 and J usage is TRBJ1-1; 8 bases match TRBD1. CDR1 MNHNS and CDR2 SASEGT come from the germline V gene. The junction had 10 bases not matched to a gene; V was cut back by 8 bases and J by 2 bases. CDR3 size: 15 residues. The CDR3 spells CASRPGQAGNTEAFF. The CDR3 DNA follows: TGTGCCAGCCGCCCGGGACAGGCGGGAAACACTGAAGCTTTCTTT.

The chain recombines TRBV2 with TRBJ2-7, with 9 bases matching TRBD2. Germline V lookup: CDR1 SNHLY, CDR2 FYNNEI. Trimming took 6 bases from V and 5 from J; bases not matched to a gene: 8. CDR3 length: 14 residues. The CDR3 DNA reads TGTGCCAGCAGGTATAGCGGGAGATCCCACGAGCAGTACTTC. This translates into CASRYSGRSHEQYF.

The rearrangement links TRBV5-1 to TRBJ1-1; possibly TRBD1 for D (5 bases). CDR1 is SGHRS, CDR2 YFSETQ, per germline. V lost 4 bases and J lost 1, with 11 bases in between. The CDR3 spans 14 residues. CDR3 loop: CASSTTQANTEAFF. The DNA for the CDR3 is TGCGCCAGCAGCACCACACAGGCGAACACTGAAGCTTTCTTT.

This chain joins TRBV9 and TRBJ2-7, with D possibly TRBD2 on 6 matching bases. The V gene's germline CDR1 is SGDLS and CDR2 YYNGEE. Trimming removed 3 bases from V and 7 bases from J, with 23 bases in between. The CDR3 extends over 16 amino acids. The CDR3 region is CASSAPGGTEGGEQYF. The DNA for the CDR3 is TGTGCCAGCAGCGCCCCCGGCGGGACGGAAGGCGGGGAGCAGTACTTC.

This chain links TRBV9 with TRBJ2-1; D ambiguous. Between the trimmed V and J ends, which lost 0 bases and 5 bases, there was a span of 6 bases. Germline assignment: CDR1 SGDLS and CDR2 YYNGEE. The CDR3 length is 13 residues. The CDR3 region has the DNA TGTGCCAGCAGCGTAGAAATACACAATGAGCAGTTCTTC. Encoded protein: CASSVEIHNEQFF.

The J gene is TRBJ1-5, the V gene TRBV2; D perhaps matches TRBD1 (6 bases). The CDR3 extends over 14 amino acids. Germline V gene lookup returns CDR1 SNHLY and CDR2 FYNNEI. The CDR3 DNA follows: TGTACCTCCGAGGGGGATAATAGCAATCAGCCCCAGCATTTT. It yields the protein CTSEGDNSNQPQHF.

This clone was seen just once. The gene calls are TRBV19 and TRBJ1-5, with D hard to call. The germline V gene encodes CDR1 LNHDA and CDR2 SQIVND (reference sequence). The V end was cut by 6 bases, the J end by 0 bases, with 12 bases between. CDR3 size: 15 residues. For the CDR3, the DNA is TGTGCCAGTAGAGAGAAGGGAAATAGCAATCAGCCCCAGCATTTT. Protein: CASREKGNSNQPQHF.

The V call is TRBV6-5, the J call TRBJ1-5; TRBD1 agrees at 9 bases. This CDR3 has 15 amino acids. Per germline, CDR1 MNHEY and CDR2 SVGAGI. The J segment lost 3 bases and the V segment lost 6 bases, leaving 6 bases of the junction unmatched. CDR3 sequence (DNA): TGTGCCAGCAGGAAAACAGGGGGCCACAATCAGCCCCAGCATTTT. Protein product: CASRKTGGHNQPQHF.

The chain links TRBV2 to TRBJ2-1; D remains ambiguous. Trimming left V 3 bases short and J 7 bases short, with 10 bases between. CDR1 and CDR2 from the germline V gene are SNHLY and FYNNEI. The CDR3 is 13 amino acids. The CDR3 DNA reads TGTGCCAGCAGTGAGAATGCCTTAAATGAGCAGTTCTTC. Translated: CASSENALNEQFF.

This clone was seen once. V usage is TRBV30 and J usage is TRBJ1-1, with D hard to call. Looked up from germline, CDR1 is GTSNPN and CDR2 is SVGIG (reference sequence). CDR3 length: 13 amino acids. V lost 4 bases to trimming and J lost 0 bases, with 9 bases between them. CDR3 sequence reads: CAWNRGMNTEAFF. As DNA, the CDR3 is TGTGCCTGGAATCGGGGAATGAACACTGAAGCTTTCTTT.

The chain combines TRBV6-2 or TRBV6-3 with TRBJ1-2; D not resolved. Looked up from germline, CDR1 is MNHEY and CDR2 is SVGEGT. This CDR3 is built from 12 residues. V was cut by 0 bases and J by 13 bases, with 12 bases left in between. CDR3 sequence: CASSYSLGSSTF. DNA of the CDR3: TGTGCCAGCAGTTACTCCCTAGGGTCGAGCACCTTC.

The chain recombines TRBV5-4 with TRBJ2-3; TRBD2 matches 9 bases. Germline CDR1 SGHNT, CDR2 YYREEE (reference sequence). The CDR3 covers 16 residues. V was clipped by 3 bases and J by 4 bases; unmatched bases: 9. CDR3 amino acids: CASSSAWREGSDTQYF. As DNA, the CDR3 is TGTGCCAGCAGCTCTGCTTGGCGGGAGGGCTCAGATACGCAGTATTTT.

The rearrangement uses TRBV29-1 and TRBJ1-2; D is unresolved. This CDR3 contains 14 residues. The V gene lost 2 bases and the J gene lost 8 bases, with 18 bases spanning the gap. Germline lookup yields CDR1 SQVTM and CDR2 ANQGSEA. The CDR3 is CSVERADFLGGYTF. CDR3 bases: TGCAGCGTTGAAAGGGCAGACTTTCTGGGCGGCTACACCTTC.

The chain carries TRBV4-2 and TRBJ1-2; TRBD1 matches at 7 bases. The CDR3 covers 14 residues. Germline trimming cut 1 base from V and 5 bases from J; bases unmatched to any gene: 4. Germline CDR1 reads LGHNA; CDR2 reads YNFKEQ. CDR3 coding DNA: TGTGCCAGCAGCCAAGGGACAGGTGATTATGGCTACACCTTC. Protein: CASSQGTGDYGYTF.

The rearrangement uses TRBV10-3 and TRBJ1-1, with D perhaps TRBD1 (5 bases). CDR1 is ENHRY, CDR2 SYGVKD, per germline. Trimming removed 2 bases at V and 13 bases at J, with 14 bases between. The CDR3 spans 12 residues. The CDR3, as DNA: TGTGCCATCAGTGAGCGGGACCGATCGGGTTTCTTT. This translates into CAISERDRSGFF.

This clone was observed a few times. J is TRBJ1-1 and V is TRBV5-1; 9 bases are shared with TRBD1. The germline CDR1 and CDR2 sequences are SGHRS and YFSETQ. V was clipped by 4 bases and J by 3 bases; unmatched bases: 7. The CDR3 runs to 15 residues. CDR3 residues: CASSRRGQGDTEAFF. The CDR3 nucleotides read TGCGCCAGCAGCCGGCGGGGACAGGGTGACACTGAAGCTTTCTTT.

The chain carries TRBV6-5 and TRBJ1-6; D not certain. The CDR3 sequence is 15 residues long. Germline assignment: CDR1 MNHEY and CDR2 SVGAGI. The ends were cut back, 3 bases at V and 7 bases at J, with 13 bases in the middle. As DNA, the CDR3 is TGTGCCAGCAGTTATGTCCCGAAACCCAATTCACCCCTCCACTTT. Translated, it gives CASSYVPKPNSPLHF.

The chain joins TRBV2 to TRBJ2-1, with 7 positions matching TRBD2. With V trimmed by 2 bases and J by 6 bases, 10 bases remained unmatched. Germline values: CDR1 SNHLY, CDR2 FYNNEI. The CDR3 consists of 16 residues. CDR3 coding DNA: TGTGCCAGCAGTGAACAAGCGGGGACGCTAGTCAATGAGCAGTTCTTC. It translates to CASSEQAGTLVNEQFF. The variable domain in full, completed from reference TRBV2 and TRBJ2-1, reads EPEVTQTPSHQVTQMGQEVILRCVPISNHLYFYWYRQILGQKVEFLVSFYNNEISEKSEIFDDQFSVERPDGSNFTLKIRSTKLEDSAMYFCASSEQAGTLVNEQFFGPGTRLTVL.

The J gene is TRBJ1-2, the V gene TRBV27; D call uncertain. With 0 bases removed from V and 2 bases from J, the gap between germline ends came to 7 bases. The CDR3 is 14 amino acids. The germline V gene encodes CDR1 MNHEY and CDR2 SMNVEV (reference sequence). The CDR3 spells CASSLSGENYGYTF. The CDR3, as DNA: TGTGCCAGCAGTTTATCCGGGGAAAACTATGGCTACACCTTC.

The genes are TRBV11-2 and TRBJ1-2; no reliable D call. The CDR3 is 17 amino acids. V lost 4 bases, J lost 0 bases, and 18 bases lay in between. CDR1 SGHAT and CDR2 FQNNGV come from the germline V gene. The CDR3 nucleotides read TGTGCCAGCAGCTCTTATGTCGCCACAGCCTCTAACTATGGCTACACCTTC. Translated, it gives CASSSYVATASNYGYTF.

The gene calls are TRBV11-2 and TRBJ2-5; tentatively, D is TRBD2 (6 bases). The germline gives CDR1 SGHAT, CDR2 FQNNGV. V was cut by 5 bases and J by 7 bases, with 14 bases left in between. This CDR3 has 13 amino acids. CDR3 in amino acids: CASSPTSRVTQYF. The CDR3 nucleotides are TGTGCCAGCAGCCCGACTAGTCGGGTGACCCAGTACTTC.

This chain connects TRBV10-3 to TRBJ2-7; TRBD2 matches at 7 bases. Germline loops: CDR1 ENHRY, CDR2 SYGVKD. The CDR3 loop spans 16 amino acids. V trimming: 0 bases; J trimming: 2 bases; junction bases outside the gene matches: 7. The CDR3 DNA is TGTGCCATCAGTGAGTCGATCGGGACTAACCCCTACGAGCAGTACTTC. Amino acid sequence: CAISESIGTNPYEQYF.

The chain is built from TRBV7-8 and TRBJ1-1, with unresolved D. This CDR3 is built from 18 residues. Germline lookup yields CDR1 SGHVS and CDR2 FQNEAQ. Trimming removed 1 base from V and 1 base from J, with 19 bases in between. CDR3 region: CASSLGRLGVHRNTEAFF. The CDR3 DNA sequence: TGTGCCAGCAGCTTAGGGCGTTTGGGCGTACACAGGAACACTGAAGCTTTCTTT.

J is TRBJ1-1 and V is TRBV11-2; a weak D match, TRBD1 (6 bases). The CDR3 runs to 16 residues. Trimming pared 4 bases from V and 1 base from J, leaving 16 bases between. The V gene's germline CDR1 is SGHAT and CDR2 FQNNGV. This CDR3 is CASSSIKGQSNTEAFF. CDR3 in DNA: TGTGCCAGCAGCTCGATAAAAGGACAGTCGAACACTGAAGCTTTCTTT.